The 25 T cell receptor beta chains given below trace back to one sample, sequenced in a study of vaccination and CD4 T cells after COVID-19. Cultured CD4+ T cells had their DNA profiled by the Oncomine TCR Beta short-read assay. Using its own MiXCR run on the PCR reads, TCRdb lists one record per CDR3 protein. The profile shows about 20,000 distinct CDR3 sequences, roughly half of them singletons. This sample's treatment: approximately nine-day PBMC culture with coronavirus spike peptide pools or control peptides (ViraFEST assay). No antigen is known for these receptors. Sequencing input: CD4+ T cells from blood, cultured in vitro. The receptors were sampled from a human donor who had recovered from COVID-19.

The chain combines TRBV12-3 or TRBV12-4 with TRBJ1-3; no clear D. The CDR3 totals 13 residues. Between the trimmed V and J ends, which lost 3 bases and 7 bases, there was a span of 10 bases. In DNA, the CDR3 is TGTGCCAGCAGTTTGTCCGTCGGGAACACCATATATTTT. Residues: CASSLSVGNTIYF.

The CDR3 sequence is CASSLSLAGGNYEQFF. In DNA, the CDR3 is TGTGCCAGCAGTTTATCCCTAGCGGGGGGGAACTATGAGCAGTTCTTC. The gene calls are TRBV27 and TRBJ2-1, with TRBD2 matching over 12 bases. V shed 0 bases, J shed 8 bases, and the junction held 5 bases outside the gene matches. The CDR3 has 16 amino acids. Germline V lookup: CDR1 MNHEY, CDR2 SMNVEV (reference sequence).

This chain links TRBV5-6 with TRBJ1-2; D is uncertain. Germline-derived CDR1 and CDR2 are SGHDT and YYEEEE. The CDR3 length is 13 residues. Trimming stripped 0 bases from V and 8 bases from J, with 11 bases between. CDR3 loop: CASSLDSRQGYTF. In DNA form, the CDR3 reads TGTGCCAGCAGCTTGGACAGCCGTCAAGGCTACACCTTC.

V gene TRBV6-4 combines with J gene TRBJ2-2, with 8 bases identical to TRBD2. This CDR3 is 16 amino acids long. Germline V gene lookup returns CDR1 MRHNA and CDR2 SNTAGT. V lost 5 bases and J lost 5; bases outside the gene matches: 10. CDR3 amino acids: CASSPAYGGATGELFF. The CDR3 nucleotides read TGTGCCAGCAGTCCGGCCTACGGGGGGGCGACCGGGGAGCTGTTTTTT.

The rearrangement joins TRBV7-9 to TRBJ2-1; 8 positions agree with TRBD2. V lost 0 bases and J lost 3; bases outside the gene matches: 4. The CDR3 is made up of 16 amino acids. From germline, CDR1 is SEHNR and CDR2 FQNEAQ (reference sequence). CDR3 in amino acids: CASSLATSGIYNEQFF. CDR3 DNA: TGTGCCAGCAGCTTAGCAACTAGCGGAATCTACAATGAGCAGTTCTTC.

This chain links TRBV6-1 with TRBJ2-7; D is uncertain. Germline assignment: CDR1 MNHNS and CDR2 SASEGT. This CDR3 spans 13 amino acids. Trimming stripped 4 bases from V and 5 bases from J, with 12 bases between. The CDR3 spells CASSVMFPNEQYF. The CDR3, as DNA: TGTGCCAGCAGTGTAATGTTCCCCAACGAGCAGTACTTC.

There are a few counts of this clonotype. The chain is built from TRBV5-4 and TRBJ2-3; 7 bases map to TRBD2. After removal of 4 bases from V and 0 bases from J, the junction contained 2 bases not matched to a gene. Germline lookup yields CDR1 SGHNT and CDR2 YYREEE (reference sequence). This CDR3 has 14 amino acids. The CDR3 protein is CASSPSGSTDTQYF. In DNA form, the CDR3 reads TGTGCCAGCAGCCCTAGCGGTAGCACAGATACGCAGTATTTT.

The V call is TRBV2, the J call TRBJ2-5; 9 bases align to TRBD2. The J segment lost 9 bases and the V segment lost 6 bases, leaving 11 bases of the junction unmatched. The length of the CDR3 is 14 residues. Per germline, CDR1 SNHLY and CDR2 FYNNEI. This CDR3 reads CASRGLAQVEAQYF. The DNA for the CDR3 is TGTGCCAGCAGGGGACTAGCTCAGGTTGAGGCCCAGTACTTC.

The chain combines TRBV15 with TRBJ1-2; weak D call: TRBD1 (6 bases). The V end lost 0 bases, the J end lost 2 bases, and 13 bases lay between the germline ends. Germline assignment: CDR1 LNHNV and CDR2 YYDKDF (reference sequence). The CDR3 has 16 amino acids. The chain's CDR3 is CATSRDHVTGNYGYTF. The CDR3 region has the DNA TGTGCCACCAGCAGAGATCATGTGACAGGCAACTATGGCTACACCTTC.

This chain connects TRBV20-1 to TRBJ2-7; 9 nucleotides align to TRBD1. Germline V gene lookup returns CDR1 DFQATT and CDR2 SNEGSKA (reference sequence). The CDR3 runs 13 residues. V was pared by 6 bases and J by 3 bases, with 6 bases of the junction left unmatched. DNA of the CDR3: TGCAGTGCGGGAACAGGGGGCCGCTACGAGCAGTACTTC. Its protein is CSAGTGGRYEQYF.

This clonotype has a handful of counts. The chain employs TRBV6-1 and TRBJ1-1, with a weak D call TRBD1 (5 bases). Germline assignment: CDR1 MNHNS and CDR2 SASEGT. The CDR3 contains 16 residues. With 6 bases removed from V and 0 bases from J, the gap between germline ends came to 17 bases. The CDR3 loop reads CASRTWQGPMNTEAFF. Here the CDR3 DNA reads TGTGCCAGCAGGACATGGCAGGGTCCTATGAACACTGAAGCTTTCTTT.

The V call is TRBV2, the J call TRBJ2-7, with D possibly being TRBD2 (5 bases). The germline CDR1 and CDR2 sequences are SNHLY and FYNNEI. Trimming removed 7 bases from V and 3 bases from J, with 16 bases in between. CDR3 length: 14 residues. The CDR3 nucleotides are TGTGCCAGCACCCTGAGGGTCGAGGGCTACGAGCAGTACTTC. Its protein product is CASTLRVEGYEQYF.

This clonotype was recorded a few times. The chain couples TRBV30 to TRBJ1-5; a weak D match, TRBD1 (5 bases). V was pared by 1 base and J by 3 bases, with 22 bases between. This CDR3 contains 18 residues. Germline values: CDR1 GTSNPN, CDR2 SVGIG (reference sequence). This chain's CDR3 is CAWSGRDRLVRNNQPQHF. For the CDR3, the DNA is TGTGCCTGGAGTGGCCGGGACCGCCTCGTTCGTAACAATCAGCCCCAGCATTTT.

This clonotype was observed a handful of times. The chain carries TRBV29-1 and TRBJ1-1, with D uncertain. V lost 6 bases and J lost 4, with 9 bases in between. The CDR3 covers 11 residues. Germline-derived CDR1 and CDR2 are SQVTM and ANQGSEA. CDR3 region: CSVGGPTEAFF. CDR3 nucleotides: TGCAGCGTGGGCGGACCCACTGAAGCTTTCTTT.

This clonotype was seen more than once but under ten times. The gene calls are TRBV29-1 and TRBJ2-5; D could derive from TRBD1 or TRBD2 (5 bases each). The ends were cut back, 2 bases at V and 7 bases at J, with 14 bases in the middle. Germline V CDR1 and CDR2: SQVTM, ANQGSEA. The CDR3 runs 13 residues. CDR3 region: CSVEKPPGPTQYF. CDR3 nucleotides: TGCAGCGTTGAAAAACCACCGGGACCGACCCAGTACTTC. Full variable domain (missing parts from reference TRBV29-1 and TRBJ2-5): SAVISQKPSRDICQRGTSLTIQCQVDSQVTMMFWYRQQPGQSLTLIATANQGSEATYESGFVIDKFPISRPNLTFSTLTVSNMSPEDSSIYLCSVEKPPGPTQYFGPGTRLLVL.

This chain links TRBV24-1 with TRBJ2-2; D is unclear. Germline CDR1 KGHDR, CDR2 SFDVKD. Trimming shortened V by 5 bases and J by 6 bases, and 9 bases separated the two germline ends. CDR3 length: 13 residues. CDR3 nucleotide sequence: TGTGCCACCAGTGTCGAGTTGGCCGGGGAGCTGTTTTTT. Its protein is CATSVELAGELFF.

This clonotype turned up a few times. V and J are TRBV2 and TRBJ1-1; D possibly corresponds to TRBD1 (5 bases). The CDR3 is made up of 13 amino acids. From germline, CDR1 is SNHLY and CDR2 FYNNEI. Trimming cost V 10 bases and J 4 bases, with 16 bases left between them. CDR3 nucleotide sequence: TGTGCCACGGCCTCGGGGGGAGCCACTGAAGCTTTCTTT. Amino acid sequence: CATASGGATEAFF. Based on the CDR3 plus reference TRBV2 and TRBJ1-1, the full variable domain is EPEVTQTPSHQVTQMGQEVILRCVPISNHLYFYWYRQILGQKVEFLVSFYNNEISEKSEIFDDQFSVERPDGSNFTLKIRSTKLEDSAMYFCATASGGATEAFFGQGTRLTVV.

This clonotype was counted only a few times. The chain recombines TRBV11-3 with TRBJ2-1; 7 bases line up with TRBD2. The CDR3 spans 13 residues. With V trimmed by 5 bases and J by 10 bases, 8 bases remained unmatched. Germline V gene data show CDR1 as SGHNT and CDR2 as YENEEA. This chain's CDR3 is CASSPARRGEQFF. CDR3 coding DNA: TGTGCCAGCAGCCCGGCTCGGCGGGGGGAGCAGTTCTTC. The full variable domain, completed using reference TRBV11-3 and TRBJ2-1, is EAGVVQSPRYKIIEKKQPVAFWCNPISGHNTLYWYLQNLGQGPELLIRYENEEAVDDSQLPKDRFSAERLKGVDSTLKIQPAELGDSAVYLCASSPARRGEQFFGPGTRLTVL.

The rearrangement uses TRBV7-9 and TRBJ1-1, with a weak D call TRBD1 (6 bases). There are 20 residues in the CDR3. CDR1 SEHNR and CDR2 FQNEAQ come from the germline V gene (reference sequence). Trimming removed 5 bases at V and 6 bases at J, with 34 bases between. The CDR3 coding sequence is TGTGCCAGCAGCGCAACACCCACTCGGAACAGGGCGAATAGAAAGTCTGAAGCTTTCTTT. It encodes CASSATPTRNRANRKSEAFF. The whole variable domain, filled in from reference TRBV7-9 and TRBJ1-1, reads DTGVSQNPRHKITKRGQNVTFRCDPISEHNRLYWYRQTLGQGPEFLTYFQNEAQLEKSRLLSDRFSAERPKGSFSTLEIQRTEQGDSAMYLCASSATPTRNRANRKSEAFFGQGTRLTVV.

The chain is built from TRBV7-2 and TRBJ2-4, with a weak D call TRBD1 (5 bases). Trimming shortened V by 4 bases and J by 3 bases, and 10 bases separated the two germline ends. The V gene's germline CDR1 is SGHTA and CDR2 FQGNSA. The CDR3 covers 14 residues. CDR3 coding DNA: TGTGCCAGCAGCTCAGACAGCAGCAAAAACATTCAGTACTTC. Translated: CASSSDSSKNIQYF.

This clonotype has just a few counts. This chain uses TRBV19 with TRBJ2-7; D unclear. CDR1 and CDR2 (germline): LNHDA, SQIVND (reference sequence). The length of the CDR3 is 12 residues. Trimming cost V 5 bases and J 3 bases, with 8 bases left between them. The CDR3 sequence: CASSANHYEQYF. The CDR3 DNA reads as TGTGCCAGTAGTGCCAACCACTACGAGCAGTACTTC.

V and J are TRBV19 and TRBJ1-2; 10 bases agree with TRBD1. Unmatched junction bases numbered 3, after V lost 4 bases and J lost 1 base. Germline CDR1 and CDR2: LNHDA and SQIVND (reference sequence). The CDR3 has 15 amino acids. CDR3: CASSKRDRGNYGYTF. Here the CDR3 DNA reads TGTGCCAGTAGTAAGCGGGACAGGGGTAACTATGGCTACACCTTC.

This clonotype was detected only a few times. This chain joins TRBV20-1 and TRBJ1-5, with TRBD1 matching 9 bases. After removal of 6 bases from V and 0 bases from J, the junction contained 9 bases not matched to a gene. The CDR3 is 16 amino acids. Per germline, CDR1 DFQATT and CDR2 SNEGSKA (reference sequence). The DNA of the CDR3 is TGCAGTGCATGGGGACAGGGTTCCAATAGCAATCAGCCCCAGCATTTT. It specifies CSAWGQGSNSNQPQHF.

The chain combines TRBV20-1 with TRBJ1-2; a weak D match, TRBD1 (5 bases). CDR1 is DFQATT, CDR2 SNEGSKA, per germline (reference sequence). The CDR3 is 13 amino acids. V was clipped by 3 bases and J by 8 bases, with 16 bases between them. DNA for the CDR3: TGCAGTGCTAGGGACATACGCGCAGGGGGCTACACCTTC. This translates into CSARDIRAGGYTF.

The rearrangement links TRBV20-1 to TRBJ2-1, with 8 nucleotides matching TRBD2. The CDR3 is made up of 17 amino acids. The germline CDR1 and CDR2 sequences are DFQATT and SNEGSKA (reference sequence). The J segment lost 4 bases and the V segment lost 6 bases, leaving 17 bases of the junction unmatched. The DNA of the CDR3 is TGCAGTGCCCCGGTGGCCGGGAGGGCCGCGGGGTACAATGAGCAGTTCTTC. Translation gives CSAPVAGRAAGYNEQFF.